One sample yielded the 20 T cell receptor beta chains listed below, sequenced in a study of blood T cells in healthy people across ages. Then a second PCR, running roughly 6 to 12 cycles, was carried out with a sample-barcoded 5' primer and a J-beta primer mix. TCRdb ran MiXCR on the 5' RACE reads and lists one entry per CDR3 protein. The sample holds about 1 million distinct CDR3 sequences, over 35% seen once. Source material: blood. The receptors originated from a woman in her sixties or seventies in good health.

This chain connects TRBV6-1 to TRBJ1-2, with a weak D call TRBD1 (5 bases). This CDR3 is built from 15 residues. Germline assignment: CDR1 MNHNS and CDR2 SASEGT. Trimming removed 2 bases at V and 8 bases at J, with 18 bases between. The CDR3 sequence is CASSEFLGGTVGYTF. The CDR3 DNA sequence: TGTGCCAGCAGTGAATTTTTAGGAGGGACGGTCGGCTACACCTTC.

The chain carries TRBV7-9 and TRBJ1-1, with 7 bases fitting TRBD1. V lost 6 bases, J lost 3 bases, and 4 bases stayed unmatched. Germline CDR1 and CDR2: SEHNR and FQNEAQ (reference sequence). CDR3 length: 13 amino acids. CDR3 residues: CASSSRGDTEAFF. The CDR3 region has the DNA TGTGCCAGCAGTTCCAGGGGGGACACTGAAGCTTTCTTT. The full variable domain, rest sourced from reference TRBV7-9 and TRBJ1-1, is DTGVSQNPRHKITKRGQNVTFRCDPISEHNRLYWYRQTLGQGPEFLTYFQNEAQLEKSRLLSDRFSAERPKGSFSTLEIQRTEQGDSAMYLCASSSRGDTEAFFGQGTRLTVV.

This clonotype was observed a handful of times. The CDR3 DNA reads as TGTGCCAGCTACGGAACGGGACAGGGTAGAGAGACCCAGTACTTC. Translated, it gives CASYGTGQGRETQYF. The chain links TRBV18 to TRBJ2-5, with 9 bases that match TRBD1. Per the germline V gene, CDR1 is KGHSH and CDR2 is LQKENI. This CDR3 contains 15 residues. Losses at the gene ends were 7 bases for V and 4 bases for J; bases not matched to a gene: 10.

The V gene is TRBV28, the J gene TRBJ1-5; D gene uncertain. The CDR3 spans 16 residues. Germline V CDR1 and CDR2: MDHEN, SYDVKM. V shed 6 bases and J shed 1 base, with 16 bases lying between them. CDR3 region: CASSPPWGGSNQPQHF. In DNA, the CDR3 is TGTGCCAGCAGCCCTCCATGGGGTGGAAGCAATCAGCCCCAGCATTTT.

This clonotype was found a few times. The chain is built from TRBV6-5 and TRBJ2-3; 9 bases map to TRBD2. The CDR3 extends over 16 amino acids. CDR1 and CDR2 from the germline V gene are MNHEY and SVGAGI. V lost 4 bases to trimming and J lost 0 bases; unmatched junction nucleotides: 5. CDR3 nucleotide sequence: TGTGCCAGCAGTTCTCTAGCGGGGATCAGCACAGATACGCAGTATTTT. Amino acid sequence: CASSSLAGISTDTQYF.

In its sample, this clonotype was seen a few times. The chain combines TRBV20-1 with TRBJ2-5; D unresolved. Germline V gives CDR1 DFQATT, CDR2 SNEGSKA (reference sequence). CDR3 length: 13 residues. Deletions cut 3 bases from V and 5 bases from J, with 13 bases between. The CDR3 DNA follows: TGCAGTGCTAGCGGGTACGGCCAGGAGACCCAGTACTTC. It translates to CSASGYGQETQYF.

This clonotype was observed a handful of times. The chain carries TRBV9 and TRBJ2-3; TRBD2 matches 7 bases. The V gene's germline CDR1 is SGDLS and CDR2 YYNGEE. This CDR3 has 13 amino acids. V was pared by 7 bases and J by 4 bases, with 6 bases of the junction left unmatched. The CDR3 nucleotides read TGTGCCAGCTCTGCGGGAGTCTCAGATACGCAGTATTTT. It translates to CASSAGVSDTQYF. Drawing the rest from reference TRBV9 and TRBJ2-3, the complete variable domain is DSGVTQTPKHLITATGQRVTLRCSPRSGDLSVYWYQQSLDQGLQFLIQYYNGEERAKGNILERFSAQQFPDLHSELNLSSLELGDSALYFCASSAGVSDTQYFGPGTRLTVL.

The gene calls are TRBV9 and TRBJ2-4, with D possibly matching TRBD2 (5 bases). CDR3 length: 13 residues. Germline CDR1 is SGDLS and CDR2 is YYNGEE. Trimming left V 4 bases short and J 13 bases short, with 18 bases between. CDR3 loop: CASSSNSANEQYF. The CDR3 coding sequence is TGTGCCAGCAGCTCCAATAGCGCTAATGAGCAGTACTTC.

A note on this clonotype: A junction boundary mismatches the germline segment, possibly from a read error. The V gene is TRBV29-1, the J gene TRBJ2-1, with D maybe TRBD2 (5 bases). This CDR3 is 14 amino acids long. Germline lookup yields CDR1 SQVTM and CDR2 ANQGSEA. This CDR3 is CSVEPLARINVQFF. Here the CDR3 DNA reads TGCAGCGTTGAACCGCTAGCACGAATCAATGTGCAGTTCTTC.

J is TRBJ2-5 and V is TRBV29-1; perhaps TRBD1 as D (6 bases). This CDR3 is 13 amino acids long. The germline V and J ends were trimmed by 5 bases and 5 bases, with 15 bases remaining between them. Germline V gene data show CDR1 as SQVTM and CDR2 as ANQGSEA. The CDR3 DNA sequence: TGCAGCGTTTCCCCACAGGGCGGGGAGACCCAGTACTTC. It is translated as CSVSPQGGETQYF.

V and J are TRBV15 and TRBJ2-1; D call uncertain. The CDR3 is 12 residues long. Trimming took off 0 bases at V and 11 bases at J, with 8 bases between the two ends. The V gene's germline CDR1 is LNHNV and CDR2 YYDKDF (reference sequence). CDR3 residues: CATSRDRAQQFF. The DNA of the CDR3 is TGTGCCACCAGCAGAGATAGGGCCCAGCAGTTCTTC.

This clonotype was found a few times. The chain employs TRBV29-1 and TRBJ2-1; either TRBD1 or TRBD2 may supply D (5 bases each). Germline V gives CDR1 SQVTM, CDR2 ANQGSEA. This CDR3 spans 15 amino acids. Deletions cut 0 bases from V and 7 bases from J, with 16 bases between. CDR3 DNA sequence: TGCAGCGTTGAAGATGGGGCTAGCTCCACTAATGAGCAGTTCTTC. It codes for CSVEDGASSTNEQFF.

This clonotype has only a few counts. J is TRBJ1-2 and V is TRBV6-6, with 8 nucleotides matching TRBD1. The CDR3 spans 15 residues. Germline CDR1 MNHNY, CDR2 SVGAGI (reference sequence). With 2 bases clipped from V and 2 bases from J, the junction kept 4 bases outside the gene matches. The CDR3 here is CASSYPTGGNYGYTF. CDR3 nucleotides: TGTGCCAGCAGTTACCCTACAGGGGGAAACTATGGCTACACCTTC.

This chain links TRBV5-1 with TRBJ2-3; a weak D match, TRBD2 (7 bases). The CDR3 has 15 residues. V was trimmed by 0 bases and J by 3 bases, leaving 11 bases between them. Germline V gene data show CDR1 as SGHRS and CDR2 as YFSETQ. The CDR3 reads CASSLDGGQTDTQYF. For the CDR3, the DNA is TGCGCCAGCAGCTTGGACGGGGGGCAGACAGATACGCAGTATTTT.

There are a few counts of this clonotype. The chain couples TRBV6-1 to TRBJ2-3; TRBD2 aligns across 7 bases. The CDR3 extends over 16 amino acids. CDR1 is MNHNS, CDR2 SASEGT, per germline. With 5 bases clipped from V and 2 bases from J, the junction kept 10 bases outside the gene matches. The CDR3 DNA is TGTGCCAGCAGTCCGAGCAGTGGGAGGGCCACAGATACGCAGTATTTT. Its translation: CASSPSSGRATDTQYF.

This chain joins TRBV5-1 and TRBJ2-5; D remains ambiguous. CDR1 SGHRS and CDR2 YFSETQ come from the germline V gene. Trimming stripped 2 bases from V and 2 bases from J, with 10 bases between. There are 14 residues in the CDR3. This CDR3 is CASSFPDMQETQYF. Written as DNA, the CDR3 is TGCGCCAGCAGCTTCCCGGATATGCAAGAGACCCAGTACTTC.

The V and J genes are TRBV29-1 and TRBJ2-3; no firm D call. V dropped 7 bases and J dropped 8 bases, with 13 bases sitting between them. Germline loops: CDR1 SQVTM, CDR2 ANQGSEA. This CDR3 contains 11 residues. CDR3 nucleotide sequence: TGCAGCGGGAGTATGTTAGGTACGCAGTATTTT. Encoded protein: CSGSMLGTQYF.

This clonotype occurred many times. This chain links TRBV18 with TRBJ1-2; D uncertain. Germline loops: CDR1 KGHSH, CDR2 LQKENI. This CDR3 spans 14 amino acids. Trimming shortened V by 3 bases and J by 8 bases, and 16 bases separated the two germline ends. This CDR3 is CASSPPGSDGGYTF. CDR3 DNA: TGTGCCAGCTCACCTCCCGGTAGCGACGGGGGCTACACCTTC.

This clonotype has a single count. V is TRBV15 and J is TRBJ1-6, with TRBD1 as a possible D gene (5 bases). The CDR3 covers 18 residues. V dropped 1 base and J dropped 3 bases, with 16 bases sitting between them. Germline V gives CDR1 LNHNV, CDR2 YYDKDF (reference sequence). CDR3 nucleotides: TGTGCCACCAGCAGAGGGCTGGGGCAGGGAGGCTATAATTCACCCCTCCACTTT. Amino acids: CATSRGLGQGGYNSPLHF. Variable domain in full (rest from reference TRBV15 and TRBJ1-6): DAMVIQNPRYQVTQFGKPVTLSCSQTLNHNVMYWYQQKSSQAPKLLFHYYDKDFNNEADTPDNFQSRRPNTSFCFLDIRSPGLGDTAMYLCATSRGLGQGGYNSPLHFGNGTRLTVT.

This clonotype was recorded a few times. The rearrangement uses TRBV20-1 and TRBJ1-1; D is unclear. The germline CDR1 and CDR2 sequences are DFQATT and SNEGSKA (reference sequence). This CDR3 is 11 amino acids long. Trimming pared 0 bases from V and 1 base from J, leaving 0 bases between. CDR3 nucleotide sequence: TGCAGTGCTAGAGAGAACACTGAAGCTTTCTTT. Its protein is CSARENTEAFF.